This T cell receptor (beta chain) appears in the sequencing data of a study of blood T cell repertoires in COVID-19. Libraries were prepared by immunoSEQ multiplex PCR; TCRdb keeps only in-frame clonotypes and omits some of them. The repertoire has 450,000 or so clones, approximately 92% of them found once; the top ten carry 0.75% to 0.9%. This CDR3 has 16 amino acids. Trimming at V came to 0 bases and at J to 5 bases, leaving 8 bases not matched to a gene. Germline loops: CDR1 LGHNA, CDR2 YNFKEQ. The chain couples TRBV4-2 to TRBJ1-1, with 8 bases aligning to TRBD1. The source of this sequence is a man between 18 and 35 years old with COVID-19, enrolled during active disease. The source material was peripheral blood. DNA for the CDR3: TGTGCCAGCAGCCAAGATGAGGACAGGGTATGGACTGAAGCTTTCTTT. As protein: CASSQDEDRVWTEAFF.